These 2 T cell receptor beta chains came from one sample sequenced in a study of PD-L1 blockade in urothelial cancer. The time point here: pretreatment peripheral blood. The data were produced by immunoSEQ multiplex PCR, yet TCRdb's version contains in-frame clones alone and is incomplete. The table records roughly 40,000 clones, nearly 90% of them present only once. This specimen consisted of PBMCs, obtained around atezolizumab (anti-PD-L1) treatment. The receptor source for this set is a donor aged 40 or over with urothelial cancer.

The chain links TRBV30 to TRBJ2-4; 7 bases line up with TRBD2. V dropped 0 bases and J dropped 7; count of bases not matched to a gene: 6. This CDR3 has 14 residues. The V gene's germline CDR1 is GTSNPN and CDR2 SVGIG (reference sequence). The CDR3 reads CAWSVWGGGNIQYF. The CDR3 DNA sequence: TGTGCCTGGAGTGTATGGGGGGGTGGGAACATTCAGTACTTC.

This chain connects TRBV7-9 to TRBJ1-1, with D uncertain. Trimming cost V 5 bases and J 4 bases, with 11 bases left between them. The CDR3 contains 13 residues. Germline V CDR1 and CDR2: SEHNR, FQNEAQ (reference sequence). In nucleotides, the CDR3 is TGTGCCAGCAGCCCAGCCCAGGCCACTGAAGCTTTCTTT. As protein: CASSPAQATEAFF.